The 29 T cell receptor beta chains below all came from one sample that was sequenced in a study of blood T cell repertoires in COVID-19. Sequencing was performed with immunoSEQ multiplex PCR; in TCRdb, only in-frame clones are kept and a portion is missing. This table has roughly 410,000 clones, around 87% appearing once. Sequencing was carried out using peripheral blood. Receptors originate from a woman aged 55-75 years with COVID-19, enrolled during active disease.

V gene TRBV10-3 combines with J gene TRBJ2-7, with 10 bases fitting TRBD2. From germline, CDR1 is ENHRY and CDR2 SYGVKD. V dropped 2 bases and J dropped 0; count of bases not matched to a gene: 4. CDR3 length: 16 amino acids. The CDR3 DNA follows: TGTGCCATCAGTGAGGGGGTAGCGGGGGGCTCCTACGAGCAGTACTTC. Protein sequence: CAISEGVAGGSYEQYF.

This clone showed up just once. The rearrangement links TRBV18 to TRBJ1-5; D remains ambiguous. The CDR3 is 14 amino acids. Germline assignment: CDR1 KGHSH and CDR2 LQKENI. Trimming removed 3 bases from V and 2 bases from J, with 8 bases in between. CDR3 bases: TGTGCCAGCTCACCCGGGGATGGCAATCAGCCCCAGCATTTT. This codes for CASSPGDGNQPQHF.

J is TRBJ1-2 and V is TRBV18, with a weak D call TRBD1 (6 bases). V lost 2 bases and J lost 4, with 17 bases in between. This CDR3 is 16 amino acids long. Per the germline V gene, CDR1 is KGHSH and CDR2 is LQKENI. The CDR3 DNA follows: TGTGCCAGCTCACCAACCCCGGGCCAGGGGACCTATGGCTACACCTTC. Amino acid sequence: CASSPTPGQGTYGYTF.

V usage is TRBV28 and J usage is TRBJ2-7; D is perhaps TRBD1 (6 bases). V was shortened by 5 bases and J by 0 bases, with 17 bases between the two germline ends. The CDR3 sequence is 16 residues long. Germline CDR1 MDHEN, CDR2 SYDVKM. CDR3 sequence reads: CASSRSQGLSSYEQYF. The CDR3 bases are TGTGCCAGCAGTCGATCGCAGGGGTTGAGCTCCTACGAGCAGTACTTC.

V gene TRBV29-1 combines with J gene TRBJ2-7, with 13 bases fitting TRBD2. The CDR3 sequence is 13 residues long. Germline loops: CDR1 SQVTM, CDR2 ANQGSEA. Germline trimming cut 7 bases from V and 1 base from J; bases unmatched to any gene: 1. The CDR3 DNA sequence: TGCAGCGCGGGACTAGCGGGGTCCTACGAGCAGTACTTC. This translates into CSAGLAGSYEQYF.

The rearrangement joins TRBV9 to TRBJ2-3, with D hard to call. Per the germline V gene, CDR1 is SGDLS and CDR2 is YYNGEE. V was clipped by 5 bases and J by 0 bases, with 4 bases between them. The CDR3 has 12 residues. The CDR3 reads CASSSSTDTQYF. DNA of the CDR3: TGTGCCAGCAGTTCTAGCACAGATACGCAGTATTTT.

The V and J genes are TRBV24-1 and TRBJ2-1; 9 bases map to TRBD2. The V segment lost 6 bases and the J segment 4 bases; nucleotides outside the gene matches: 0. Germline loops: CDR1 KGHDR, CDR2 SFDVKD. There are 13 residues in the CDR3. CDR3 sequence (DNA): TGTGCCACCAGTAGCGGGGGGTACAATGAGCAGTTCTTC. Protein product: CATSSGGYNEQFF.

The chain combines TRBV28 with TRBJ2-3; 9 positions agree with TRBD2. The J segment lost 1 base and the V segment lost 5 bases, leaving 10 bases of the junction unmatched. The germline gives CDR1 MDHEN, CDR2 SYDVKM. The CDR3 loop spans 17 amino acids. The CDR3 DNA sequence: TGTGCCAGCAGTCCGCCCGGTGGCGGGGGGGGCACAGATACGCAGTATTTT. Protein product: CASSPPGGGGGTDTQYF.

This clone was recorded once. The chain employs TRBV19 and TRBJ1-5, with TRBD1 matching 9 bases. This CDR3 region has 15 residues. The trim removed 4 bases at V and 2 bases at J, leaving 3 bases unmatched. CDR1 is LNHDA and CDR2 is SQIVND in the germline V gene (reference sequence). For the CDR3, the DNA is TGTGCCAGTAGTAAGGACAGGGGTCGCAATCAGCCCCAGCATTTT. Its protein product is CASSKDRGRNQPQHF.

The rearrangement links TRBV18 to TRBJ2-3; 8 bases match TRBD2. Germline-derived CDR1 and CDR2 are KGHSH and LQKENI. Germline trimming cut 2 bases from V and 3 bases from J; bases unmatched to any gene: 16. This CDR3 contains 19 residues. DNA of the CDR3: TGTGCCAGCTCACCAGGTAACAGCGGGGGAGCCCCAAATACAGATACGCAGTATTTT. Its translation is CASSPGNSGGAPNTDTQYF.

V and J are TRBV7-2 and TRBJ1-6; D might be TRBD1 (6 bases). This CDR3 is built from 14 residues. CDR1 is SGHTA and CDR2 is FQGNSA in the germline V gene. V dropped 6 bases and J dropped 9 bases, with 15 bases sitting between them. CDR3 bases: TGTGCCAGCAGTTTTACAGGGATAACTTCACCCCTCCACTTT. Translation gives CASSFTGITSPLHF.

This clone was counted once. The CDR3 here is CASSWTEDRSYNEQFF. In nucleotides, the CDR3 is TGTGCCAGCAGCTGGACAGAGGACAGATCTTACAATGAGCAGTTCTTC. The chain employs TRBV7-6 and TRBJ2-1; TRBD1 might be the D (6 bases). From germline, CDR1 is SGHVS and CDR2 FNYEAQ. The CDR3 contains 16 residues. The germline V and J ends were trimmed by 4 bases and 4 bases, with 17 bases remaining between them.

The chain joins TRBV15 to TRBJ1-4; D possibly corresponds to TRBD1 (5 bases). This CDR3 contains 12 residues. V was trimmed by 8 bases and J by 3 bases, leaving 7 bases between them. CDR1 and CDR2 (germline): LNHNV, YYDKDF (reference sequence). The CDR3 DNA reads TGTGCCACCCAGGGCTCTAATGAAAAACTGTTTTTT. Protein product: CATQGSNEKLFF.

The table lists this clone with a few counts. The chain couples TRBV5-4 to TRBJ2-3; TRBD2 agrees at 9 bases. The germline V gene has CDR1 SGHNT and CDR2 YYREEE (reference sequence). J lost 7 bases, V lost 2 bases, and 5 bases had no gene match. The CDR3 has 14 residues. CDR3 bases: TGTGCCAGCAGCTTAGTAGCGGGGGAAAATACGCAGTATTTT. Amino acid sequence: CASSLVAGENTQYF.

The rearrangement links TRBV30 to TRBJ1-2, with TRBD1 matching 9 bases. The CDR3 loop spans 14 amino acids. Germline V lookup: CDR1 GTSNPN, CDR2 SVGIG (reference sequence). The V and J ends lost 0 bases and 4 bases, in that order; junction bases with no gene match: 3. The CDR3 bases are TGTGCCTGGAGTGTTGGGGGACAGGGCTATGGCTACACCTTC. Protein product: CAWSVGGQGYGYTF.

This chain links TRBV19 with TRBJ2-2; 9 nucleotides align to TRBD1. In germline, CDR1 is LNHDA, CDR2 SQIVND (reference sequence). The CDR3 is 15 residues long. V shed 6 bases and J 5 bases; nucleotides not matched to a gene: 7. The CDR3 nucleotides read TGTGCCAGTAGGTCCCCCGGGACAGGGACCGGGGAGCTGTTTTTT. This translates into CASRSPGTGTGELFF.

The rearrangement uses TRBV7-2 and TRBJ2-5; D gene ambiguous. CDR1 is SGHTA and CDR2 is FQGNSA in the germline V gene. Trimming cost V 3 bases and J 7 bases, with 9 bases left between them. The CDR3 totals 12 residues. This CDR3 reads CASSFTHGTQYF. In nucleotides, the CDR3 is TGTGCCAGCAGCTTCACCCACGGGACCCAGTACTTC.

This CDR3 reads CATSDTGGANTGELFF. DNA for the CDR3: TGTGCCACCAGTGATACTGGCGGAGCGAACACCGGGGAGCTGTTTTTT. This chain connects TRBV24-1 to TRBJ2-2; D is unclear. V was clipped by 3 bases and J by 0 bases, with 10 bases between them. CDR1 and CDR2 from the germline V gene are KGHDR and SFDVKD. CDR3 length: 16 residues.

The chain uses TRBV9 and TRBJ2-5; tentative D call: TRBD2 (5 bases). This CDR3 spans 13 amino acids. Germline CDR1 is SGDLS and CDR2 is YYNGEE. The V gene lost 3 bases and the J gene lost 1 base, with 7 bases spanning the gap. The CDR3 loop is CASSARGQETQYF. In nucleotides, the CDR3 is TGTGCCAGCAGCGCCCGGGGCCAAGAGACCCAGTACTTC. Supplemented by reference TRBV9 and TRBJ2-5, the full variable domain reads DSGVTQTPKHLITATGQRVTLRCSPRSGDLSVYWYQQSLDQGLQFLIQYYNGEERAKGNILERFSAQQFPDLHSELNLSSLELGDSALYFCASSARGQETQYFGPGTRLLVL.

A few counts support this clone. The chain links TRBV7-2 to TRBJ1-5; TRBD1 might be the D (5 bases). Per the germline V gene, CDR1 is SGHTA and CDR2 is FQGNSA. V lost 11 bases, J lost 0 bases, and 14 bases lay in between. This CDR3 comprises 14 residues. The CDR3 DNA reads as TGTGCCTCGCGGGGCCCAGGTAGCAATCAGCCCCAGCATTTT. As protein: CASRGPGSNQPQHF. The full variable domain, completed using reference TRBV7-2 and TRBJ1-5, is GAGVSQSPSNKVTEKGKDVELRCDPISGHTALYWYRQSLGQGLEFLIYFQGNSAPDKSGLPSDRFSAERTGGSVSTLTIQRTQQEDSAVYLCASRGPGSNQPQHFGDGTRLSIL.

CDR3 nucleotides: TGTGCCGTTCCGGGACTAGCGGGGTCGAGCACCGGGGAGCTGTTTTTT. It translates to CAVPGLAGSSTGELFF. The V and J genes are TRBV28 and TRBJ2-2; 13 positions match TRBD2. CDR3 size: 16 residues. The germline V gene encodes CDR1 MDHEN and CDR2 SYDVKM. Trimming removed 11 bases from V and 4 bases from J; junction bases left unmatched: 10. The variable domain in full, completed from reference TRBV28 and TRBJ2-2, reads DVKVTQSSRYLVKRTGEKVFLECVQDMDHENMFWYRQDPGLGLRLIYFSYDVKMKEKGDIPEGYSVSREKKERFSLILESASTNQTSMYLCAVPGLAGSSTGELFFGEGSRLTVL.

The chain carries TRBV30 and TRBJ1-1; TRBD1 is a possible D gene (6 bases). Trimming removed 4 bases from V and 0 bases from J, with 9 bases in between. The CDR3 is made up of 13 amino acids. The germline V gene has CDR1 GTSNPN and CDR2 SVGIG (reference sequence). CDR3 in amino acids: CAWTTGLNTEAFF. As DNA, the CDR3 is TGTGCCTGGACCACAGGGCTGAACACTGAAGCTTTCTTT.

V and J are TRBV2 and TRBJ2-7; 9 bases are a match to TRBD1. Germline lookup yields CDR1 SNHLY and CDR2 FYNNEI. V was clipped by 6 bases and J by 2 bases; unmatched bases: 5. The CDR3 runs 14 residues. The CDR3, as DNA: TGTGCCAGCAGGACGACAGGGGGGGCCTACGAGCAGTACTTC. The encoded protein is CASRTTGGAYEQYF. Full variable domain (rest looked up from reference TRBV2 and TRBJ2-7): EPEVTQTPSHQVTQMGQEVILRCVPISNHLYFYWYRQILGQKVEFLVSFYNNEISEKSEIFDDQFSVERPDGSNFTLKIRSTKLEDSAMYFCASRTTGGAYEQYFGPGTRLTVT.

The chain joins TRBV15 to TRBJ1-2; no clear D. Between the trimmed V and J ends, which lost 1 base and 2 bases, there was a span of 5 bases. Germline assignment: CDR1 LNHNV and CDR2 YYDKDF (reference sequence). The CDR3 is 13 residues long. Here the CDR3 reads CATSRAGNYGYTF. The CDR3 region has the DNA TGTGCCACCAGCAGAGCGGGGAACTATGGCTACACCTTC.

The DNA for the CDR3 is TGTGCCAGCAGCCTAGACTTGGGTCAGCCCCAGCATTTT. Its protein is CASSLDLGQPQHF. The rearrangement uses TRBV7-3 and TRBJ1-5; D not certain. This CDR3 comprises 13 residues. V was shortened by 5 bases and J by 6 bases, with 11 bases between the two germline ends. CDR1 is SGHTA and CDR2 is FQGTGA in the germline V gene.

This clone appeared a single time. The rearrangement joins TRBV18 to TRBJ1-4; D is unclear. The V gene's germline CDR1 is KGHSH and CDR2 LQKENI. V lost 2 bases, J lost 1 base, and 14 bases lay in between. The CDR3 contains 17 residues. Here the CDR3 reads CASSPNPTAKTNEKLFF. CDR3 DNA sequence: TGTGCCAGCTCACCAAACCCCACAGCCAAAACTAATGAAAAACTGTTTTTT.

The chain is built from TRBV19 and TRBJ2-2, with D hard to call. V was pared by 8 bases and J by 0 bases, with 10 bases between. Germline CDR1 is LNHDA and CDR2 is SQIVND (reference sequence). CDR3 length: 14 amino acids. The CDR3 protein is CASGFYTNTGELFF. In nucleotides, the CDR3 is TGTGCCAGTGGCTTTTACACGAACACCGGGGAGCTGTTTTTT.

The chain uses TRBV19 and TRBJ2-1; 7 positions agree with TRBD2. The germline V gene encodes CDR1 LNHDA and CDR2 SQIVND (reference sequence). The ends lost 0 bases at V and 9 bases at J; junction bases unmatched: 8. The CDR3 spans 15 residues. The CDR3 here is CASSIDLVGGVEQFF. CDR3 DNA: TGTGCCAGTAGTATAGATCTAGTGGGGGGGGTTGAGCAGTTCTTC.

The CDR3 here is CASSSLTGGDYEQYF. The CDR3 DNA reads as TGTGCCAGCAGTTCTTTGACAGGGGGAGACTACGAGCAGTACTTC. V usage is TRBV6-5 and J usage is TRBJ2-7; 9 nucleotides line up with TRBD1. This CDR3 has 15 amino acids. From germline, CDR1 is MNHEY and CDR2 SVGAGI. With 4 bases clipped from V and 3 bases from J, the junction kept 7 bases outside the gene matches.